This TCR beta chain is drawn from a study of neurological immune-mediated disorders. Germline loops: CDR1 MDHEN, CDR2 SYDVKM. The V gene lost 2 bases and the J gene lost 5 bases, with 13 bases spanning the gap. The length of the CDR3 is 14 residues. A few counts support this clonotype. TCRdb passed the 5' RACE reads through MiXCR, listing each CDR3 protein once. The data hold around 80,000 distinct CDR3 sequences, with 9% to 12% observed a single time. Sequenced: PBMCs. This chain uses TRBV28 with TRBJ2-7; D is tentatively TRBD1 or TRBD2 (5 bases each). The receptor comes from a middle-aged man in good health. CDR3 protein: CASSLGRERDEQYF. CDR3 bases: TGTGCCAGCAGTTTAGGCAGGGAGAGGGACGAGCAGTACTTC.